Detailed here is one T cell receptor (beta chain). 13 Jbeta primers and 60 Vbeta primers were used for the PCR. The method was immunoSEQ multiplex PCR; TCRdb's version includes in-frame clones alone and lacks a portion of them. Of 100,000 to 150,000 clones detected, about 82% appear once; the ten largest clones hold more than 1.5%. The V and J ends lost 3 bases and 10 bases respectively, with 17 bases between them. This CDR3 has 15 residues. Per the germline V gene, CDR1 is SGHRS and CDR2 is YFSETQ. The record originates from a study of cytomegalovirus exposure and HLA in healthy donors. The sample was PBMCs. This rearrangement joins TRBV5-1 to TRBJ1-6, with D unclear. The origin of this receptor is a man aged 50 to 59 in good health and CMV-seronegative. Here the CDR3 reads CASSSTVGGRSPLHF. Written as DNA, the CDR3 is TGCGCCAGCAGCTCCACTGTGGGAGGTCGCTCACCCCTCCACTTT.